This T cell receptor beta chain was captured by sequencing in a study of blood T cells in healthy people across ages. This CDR3 spans 14 amino acids. Germline CDR1 is MNHNY and CDR2 is SVGAGI (reference sequence). V trimming: 5 bases; J trimming: 7 bases; junction bases outside the gene matches: 11. Primers used in a second PCR of about 6 to 12 cycles were a sample-barcoded 5' primer and a J-beta primer mix. TCRdb called the 5' RACE reads again in MiXCR, with one record for every CDR3 protein. The profile shows about 730,000 distinct CDR3 sequences, approximately 39% of them singletons. This TCR came from a woman aged 60-75 years in good health. Input material: blood. The chain is built from TRBV6-6 and TRBJ2-7; 7 bases line up with TRBD2. The CDR3 is CASSPRPGEGEQYF. The CDR3 DNA is TGTGCCAGCAGTCCCCGACCGGGGGAGGGAGAGCAGTACTTC.